This TCR beta chain was obtained from a study of cytomegalovirus exposure and HLA in healthy donors. Whole-study findings and limits: A later look showed TCR association rates differing by HLA locus, highest for DRB1 and lowest for HLA-C. Most TCR beta V segments were productive about 90% or about 30% of the time in an earlier analysis.

Germline CDR1 and CDR2: SGHTA and FQGNSA. The V end lost 6 bases, the J end lost 0 bases, and 17 bases lay between the germline ends. The CDR3 covers 17 residues. PCR amplification relied on 60 Vbeta primers (plus 13 Jbeta primers). Some clones are missing from TCRdb's copy, which holds only in-frame ones; the method was immunoSEQ multiplex PCR. The sample holds 75,000 to 90,000 clones, 55% to 85% seen once. This clone was observed once. The target antigen is unknown. The chain joins TRBV7-2 to TRBJ2-2, with D possibly TRBD2 on 5 matching bases. Sequenced: PBMCs. The sequence was obtained from a woman in her thirties or forties in good health and CMV-seropositive. CDR3 coding DNA: TGTGCCAGCAGTGAGATCGGACTCGCCGCGAACACCGGGGAGCTGTTTTTT. Its protein product is CASSEIGLAANTGELFF. The full variable domain, with the rest looked up from reference TRBV7-2 and TRBJ2-2, is GAGVSQSPSNKVTEKGKDVELRCDPISGHTALYWYRQSLGQGLEFLIYFQGNSAPDKSGLPSDRFSAERTGGSVSTLTIQRTQQEDSAVYLCASSEIGLAANTGELFFGEGSRLTVL.